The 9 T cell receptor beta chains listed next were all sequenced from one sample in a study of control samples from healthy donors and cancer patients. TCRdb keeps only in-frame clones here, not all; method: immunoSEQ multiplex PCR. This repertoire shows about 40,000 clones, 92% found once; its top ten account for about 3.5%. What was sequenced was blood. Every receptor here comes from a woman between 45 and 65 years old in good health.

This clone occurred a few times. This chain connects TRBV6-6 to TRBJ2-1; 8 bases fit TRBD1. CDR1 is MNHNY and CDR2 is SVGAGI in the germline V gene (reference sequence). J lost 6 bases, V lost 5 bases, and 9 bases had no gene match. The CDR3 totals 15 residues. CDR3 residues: CASSPPGQGGNEQFF. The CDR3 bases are TGTGCCAGCAGTCCGCCCGGACAGGGAGGCAATGAGCAGTTCTTC.

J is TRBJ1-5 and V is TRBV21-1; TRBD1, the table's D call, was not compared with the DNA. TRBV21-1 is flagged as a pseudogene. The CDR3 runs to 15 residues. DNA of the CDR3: TGTGCCAGCAGCAAAAGGGGTCAAAGCAATCAGCCCCAGCATTTT. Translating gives CASSKRGQSNQPQHF.

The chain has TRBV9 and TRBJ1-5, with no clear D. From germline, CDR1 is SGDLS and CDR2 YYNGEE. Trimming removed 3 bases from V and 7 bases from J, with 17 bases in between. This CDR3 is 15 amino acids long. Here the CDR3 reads CASSESGHQGQPQHF. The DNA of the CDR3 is TGTGCCAGCAGCGAGTCGGGCCATCAAGGGCAGCCCCAGCATTTT.

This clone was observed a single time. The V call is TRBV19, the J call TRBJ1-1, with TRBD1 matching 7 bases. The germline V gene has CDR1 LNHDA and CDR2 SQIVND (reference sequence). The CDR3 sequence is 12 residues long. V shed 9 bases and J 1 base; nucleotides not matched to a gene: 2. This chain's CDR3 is CASRTGNTEAFF. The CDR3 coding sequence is TGTGCCAGCCGGACAGGGAACACTGAAGCTTTCTTT. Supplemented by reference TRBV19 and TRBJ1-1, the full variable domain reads DGGITQSPKYLFRKEGQNVTLSCEQNLNHDAMYWYRQDPGQGLRLIYYSQIVNDFQKGDIAEGYSVSREKKESFPLTVTSAQKNPTAFYLCASRTGNTEAFFGQGTRLTVV.

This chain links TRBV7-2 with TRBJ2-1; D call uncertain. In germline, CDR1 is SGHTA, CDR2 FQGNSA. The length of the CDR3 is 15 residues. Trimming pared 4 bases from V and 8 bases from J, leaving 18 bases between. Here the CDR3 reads CASSSNRAYIDEQFF. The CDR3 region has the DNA TGTGCCAGCAGCTCAAACCGGGCATACATAGATGAGCAGTTCTTC. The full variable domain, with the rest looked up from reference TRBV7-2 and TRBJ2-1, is GAGVSQSPSNKVTEKGKDVELRCDPISGHTALYWYRQSLGQGLEFLIYFQGNSAPDKSGLPSDRFSAERTGGSVSTLTIQRTQQEDSAVYLCASSSNRAYIDEQFFGPGTRLTVL.

CDR3 sequence (DNA): TGTGCCAGCAGCTTGTTTGGGACAGGCCCCAACACCGGGGAGCTGTTTTTT. It encodes CASSLFGTGPNTGELFF. The chain has TRBV5-4 and TRBJ2-2; 8 bases map to TRBD1. CDR1 and CDR2 from the germline V gene are SGHNT and YYREEE (reference sequence). The CDR3 has 17 residues. The trim removed 1 base at V and 2 bases at J, leaving 7 bases unmatched. The full variable domain, its missing parts supplied by reference TRBV5-4 and TRBJ2-2, is ETGVTQSPTHLIKTRGQQVTLRCSSQSGHNTVSWYQQALGQGPQFIFQYYREEENGRGNFPPRFSGLQFPNYSSELNVNALELDDSALYLCASSLFGTGPNTGELFFGEGSRLTVL.

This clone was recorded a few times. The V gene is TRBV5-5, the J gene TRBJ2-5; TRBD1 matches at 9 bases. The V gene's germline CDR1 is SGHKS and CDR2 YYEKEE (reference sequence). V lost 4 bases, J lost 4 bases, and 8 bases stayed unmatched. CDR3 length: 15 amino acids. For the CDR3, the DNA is TGTGCCAGCAGCCCCGGACAGGGGAAGATAGAGACCCAGTACTTC. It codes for CASSPGQGKIETQYF.

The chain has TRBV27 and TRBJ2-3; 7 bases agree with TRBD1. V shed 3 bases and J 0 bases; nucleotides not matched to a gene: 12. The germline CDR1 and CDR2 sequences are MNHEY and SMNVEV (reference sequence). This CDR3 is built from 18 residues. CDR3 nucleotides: TGTGCCAGCAGTTTGCGGCCCCCGGGGACAGCAAGCACAGATACGCAGTATTTT. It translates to CASSLRPPGTASTDTQYF.

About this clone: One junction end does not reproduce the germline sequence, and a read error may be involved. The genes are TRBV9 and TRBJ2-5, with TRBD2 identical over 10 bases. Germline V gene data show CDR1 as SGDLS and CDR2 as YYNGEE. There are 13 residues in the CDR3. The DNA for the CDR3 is TGTGCCCGCAGCGGGAGGGGGGAGGAGACCCAGTACTTC. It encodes CARSGRGEETQYF. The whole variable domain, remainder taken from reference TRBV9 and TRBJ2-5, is DSGVTQTPKHLITATGQRVTLRCSPRSGDLSVYWYQQSLDQGLQFLIQYYNGEERAKGNILERFSAQQFPDLHSELNLSSLELGDSALYFCARSGRGEETQYFGPGTRLLVL.